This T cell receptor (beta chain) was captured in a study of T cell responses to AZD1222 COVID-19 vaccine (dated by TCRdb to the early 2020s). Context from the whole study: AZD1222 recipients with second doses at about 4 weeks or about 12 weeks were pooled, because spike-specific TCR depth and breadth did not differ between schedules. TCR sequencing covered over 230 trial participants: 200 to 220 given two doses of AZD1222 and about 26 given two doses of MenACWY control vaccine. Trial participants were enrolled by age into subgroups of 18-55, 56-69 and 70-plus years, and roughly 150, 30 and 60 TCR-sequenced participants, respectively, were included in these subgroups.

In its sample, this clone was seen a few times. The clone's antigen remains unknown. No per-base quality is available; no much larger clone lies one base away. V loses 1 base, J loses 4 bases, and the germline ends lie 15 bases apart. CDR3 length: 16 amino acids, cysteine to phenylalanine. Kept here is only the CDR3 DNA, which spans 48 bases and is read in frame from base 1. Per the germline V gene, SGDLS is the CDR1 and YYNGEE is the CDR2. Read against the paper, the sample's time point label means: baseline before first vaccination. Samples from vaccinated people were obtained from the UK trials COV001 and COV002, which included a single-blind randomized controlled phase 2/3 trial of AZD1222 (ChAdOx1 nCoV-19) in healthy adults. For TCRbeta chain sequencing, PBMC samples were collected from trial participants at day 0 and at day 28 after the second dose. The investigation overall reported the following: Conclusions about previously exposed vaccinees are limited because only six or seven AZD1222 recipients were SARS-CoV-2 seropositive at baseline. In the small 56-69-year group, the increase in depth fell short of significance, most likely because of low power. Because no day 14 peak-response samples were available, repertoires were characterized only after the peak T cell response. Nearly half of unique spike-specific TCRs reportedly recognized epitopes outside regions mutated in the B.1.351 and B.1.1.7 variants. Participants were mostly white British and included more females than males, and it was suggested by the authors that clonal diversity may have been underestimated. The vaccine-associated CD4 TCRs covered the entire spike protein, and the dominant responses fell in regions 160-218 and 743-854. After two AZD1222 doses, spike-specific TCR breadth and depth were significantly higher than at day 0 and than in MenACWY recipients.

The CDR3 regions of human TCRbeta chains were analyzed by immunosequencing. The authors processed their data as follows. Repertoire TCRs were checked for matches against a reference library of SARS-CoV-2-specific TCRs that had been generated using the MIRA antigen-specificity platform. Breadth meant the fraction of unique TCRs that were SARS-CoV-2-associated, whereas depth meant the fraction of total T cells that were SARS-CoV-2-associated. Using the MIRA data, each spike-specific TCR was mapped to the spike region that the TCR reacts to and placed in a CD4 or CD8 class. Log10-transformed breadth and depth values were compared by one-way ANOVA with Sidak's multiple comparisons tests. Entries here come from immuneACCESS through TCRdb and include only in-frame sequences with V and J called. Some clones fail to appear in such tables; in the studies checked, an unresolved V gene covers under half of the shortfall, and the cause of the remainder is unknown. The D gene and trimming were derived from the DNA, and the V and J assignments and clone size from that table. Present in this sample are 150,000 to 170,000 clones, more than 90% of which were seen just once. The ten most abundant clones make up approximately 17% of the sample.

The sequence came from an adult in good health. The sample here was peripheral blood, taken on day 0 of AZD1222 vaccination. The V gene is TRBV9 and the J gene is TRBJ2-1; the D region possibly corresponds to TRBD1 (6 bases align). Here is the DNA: TGTGCCAGCAGCGTAACTTGGTGGGGGCCTTACAATGAGCAGTTCTTC. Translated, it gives CASSVTWWGPYNEQFF.